The sequence of this T cell receptor beta chain was determined in a study of PD-L1 blockade in urothelial cancer. Trimming pared 2 bases from V and 1 base from J, leaving 12 bases between. The germline V gene has CDR1 LGHNT and CDR2 FRNRAP. The CDR3 is 15 amino acids. Measured with immunoSEQ multiplex PCR; TCRdb has only the in-frame clones, and not every one. The sample shows around 32,000 clones, approximately 87% of them seen only once. The chain combines TRBV12-5 with TRBJ2-7; a possible D gene is TRBD2 (6 bases). The source material was PBMCs, sampled around atezolizumab (anti-PD-L1) treatment. The receptor comes from a man in his fifties with urothelial cancer. The CDR3 region has the DNA TGTGCTAGTGGTTTGACTAGCCACCCTTCCTACGAGCAGTACTTC. This sequence encodes CASGLTSHPSYEQYF.